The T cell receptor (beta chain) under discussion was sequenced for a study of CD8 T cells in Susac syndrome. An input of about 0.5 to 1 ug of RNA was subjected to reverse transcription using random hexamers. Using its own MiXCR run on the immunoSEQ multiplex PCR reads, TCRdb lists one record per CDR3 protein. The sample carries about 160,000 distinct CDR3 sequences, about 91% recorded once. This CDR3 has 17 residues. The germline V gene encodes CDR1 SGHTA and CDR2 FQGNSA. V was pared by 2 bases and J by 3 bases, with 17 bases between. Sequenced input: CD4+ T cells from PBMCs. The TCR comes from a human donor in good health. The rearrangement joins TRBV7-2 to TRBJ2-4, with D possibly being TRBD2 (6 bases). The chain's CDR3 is CASSLRPGGMGKNIQYF. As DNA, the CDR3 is TGTGCCAGCAGCTTACGCCCCGGGGGAATGGGCAAAAACATTCAGTACTTC.